The T cell receptor beta chain under discussion was sequenced for a study of blood T cell repertoires in COVID-19. As for the study in general: Sites in the United States, Italy and Spain provided acute and convalescent COVID-19 samples. T cells, B-cell-depleted T cells, or PBMCs supplied cDNA or gDNA.

The authors' processing: Reference gene primer amplification in the assay estimated nucleated cell counts. The assay was immunoSEQ multiplex PCR, and TCRdb's table has in-frame clones only and misses some. The V and J calls and clone size are taken from that table; D and trimming were inferred from the DNA. The data show 57,000 or so clones, less than 80% seen once. The V gene's germline CDR1 is SGHTS and CDR2 YDEGEE. V was pared by 3 bases and J by 1 base, with 4 bases of the junction left unmatched. This CDR3 has 14 amino acids. The source is a man in his 60s with acute or convalescent COVID-19. The chain links TRBV5-8 to TRBJ2-7; TRBD1 aligns across 7 bases. Material: peripheral blood. CDR3 bases: TGTGCCAGCAGCTCGCTGACAGGGTCCTACGAGCAGTACTTC. Translation: CASSSLTGSYEQYF.